These T cell receptor beta chains were read from a single sample in a study of naive and memory T cell subsets. TCRdb re-derived calls from the UMI-ligation and nested PCR reads in MiXCR, one entry per CDR3 protein. The sample yields some 30,000 distinct CDR3 sequences, about 7.4% seen once. Sequenced here: skin, sampled from a tuberculin skin test site. Receptors were obtained from an adult in good health. Both conserved end residues are part of each CDR3. The D gene is left open where the match is weak. The listing skips clone size in some rows; elsewhere it reads once, few, many or a size class.

TRBV7-8	.	TRBJ2-2	many	TGTGCCAGCAGCTTAGCGCCTGAGAACACCGGGGAGCTGTTTTTT	CASSLAPENTGELFF
TRBV5-1	TRBD2	TRBJ2-3	many	TGCGCCAGCAGCTTGAGCGGGGGCGGCTTGTATACGCAGTATTTT	CASSLSGGGLYTQYF
TRBV12-3/TRBV12-4	TRBD1	TRBJ1-2	few	TGTGCCAGCAGTCTCGGACAGGTTCTAGGCTACACCTTC	CASSLGQVLGYTF
TRBV6-5	.	TRBJ1-1	few	TGTGCCAGCAGTTACTCGTATCCAGGGATGAACACTGAAGCTTTCTTT	CASSYSYPGMNTEAFF
TRBV7-9	TRBD1	TRBJ1-1	many	TGTGCCAGCAGTATTACAGGGGGCACTGAAGCTTTCTTT	CASSITGGTEAFF
TRBV6-6	.	TRBJ2-3	many	TGTGCCAGCAGACGGGCAGATACGCAGTATTTT	CASRRADTQYF
TRBV7-9	TRBD1	TRBJ1-1	few	TGTGCCAGCAGCCGATGGGGACAGGGTAACACTGAAGCTTTCTTT	CASSRWGQGNTEAFF
TRBV5-6	.	TRBJ2-7	.	TGTGCCAGCAGCTCGACAGGGCGGGACAGCTCCTACGAGCAGTACTTC	CASSSTGRDSSYEQYF
TRBV10-3	.	TRBJ1-1	many	TGTGCCATCAGCGGGACGAACACTGAAGCTTTCTTT	CAISGTNTEAFF
TRBV20-1	.	TRBJ1-4	few	TGCAGTGCTAGAGATCGAGAAAAACTGTTTTTT	CSARDREKLFF
TRBV20-1	TRBD1	TRBJ1-4	.	TGCAGTGCTCGGGCAGGACAGGGTGGGGAAAAACTGTTTTTT	CSARAGQGGEKLFF
TRBV7-7	.	TRBJ2-3	many	TGTGCCAGCAGCTTAGCGCTGGGAGATACGCAGTATTTT	CASSLALGDTQYF
TRBV4-1	.	TRBJ2-1	few	TGCGCCAGCAGCCAAGTTATGCGGGGCAATGAGCAGTTCTTC	CASSQVMRGNEQFF
TRBV7-9	.	TRBJ2-3	many	TGTGCCAGCAGCTCTCAGGGGGATACGCAGTATTTT	CASSSQGDTQYF
TRBV11-2	TRBD1	TRBJ2-2	many	TGTGCCAGCAGCGCCTGGACAGGGGTTGACACCGGGGAGCTGTTTTTT	CASSAWTGVDTGELFF
TRBV5-4	.	TRBJ2-3	medium-sized	TGTGCCAGCAGCTGGGGGGCGGGGGTTTCAGCAGGCCATACGCAGTATTTT	CASSWGAGVSAGHTQYF
TRBV12-3/TRBV12-4	TRBD2	TRBJ2-4	many	TGTGCCAGCAGCTATAGCGGGGGGGCCTCTCTAGCCAAAAACATTCAGTACTTC	CASSYSGGASLAKNIQYF
TRBV5-4	TRBD2	TRBJ2-5	.	TGTGCCAGCAGTTTCGGGGGGGCCTTAGAGACCCAGTACTTC	CASSFGGALETQYF
TRBV7-2	TRBD2	TRBJ2-5	many	TGTGCCAGCAGCTTAGCGCGGGGGGCACAAGAGACCCAGTACTTC	CASSLARGAQETQYF
TRBV9	.	TRBJ2-2	many	TGTGCCAGCAGCGTAGTTGGGACCGGGGAGCTGTTTTTT	CASSVVGTGELFF
TRBV4-1	.	TRBJ1-4	many	TGCGCCAGCAGCCAAGTAGCGGGGATTGGCGAAAAACTGTTTTTT	CASSQVAGIGEKLFF
TRBV5-1	.	TRBJ1-2	.	TGCGCCAGCAGGGTAGGGATCAGCTATGGCTACACCTTC	CASRVGISYGYTF
TRBV27	.	TRBJ2-5	medium-sized	TGTGCCAGCGGCCGGGGGGCAGAGACCCAGTACTTC	CASGRGAETQYF
TRBV6-5	TRBD1	TRBJ1-1	many	TGTGCCAGCAGCCGGACAGGGAGCACTGAAGCTTTCTTT	CASSRTGSTEAFF
TRBV7-2	.	TRBJ2-7	many	TGTGCCAGCAGCTTAGGGCGGGGCCCCTACGAGCAGTACTTC	CASSLGRGPYEQYF
TRBV28	TRBD2	TRBJ2-5	medium-sized	TGTGCCAGCAGTTCACTAGCGGGGGTTCAAGAGACCCAGTACTTC	CASSSLAGVQETQYF
TRBV6-6	TRBD1	TRBJ1-5	many	TGTGCCAGCAGTACAAACAGGGGATTTAGCAATCAGCCCCAGCATTTT	CASSTNRGFSNQPQHF
TRBV9	.	TRBJ1-1	.	TGTGCCAGCAGCCAAAGCGCCGGGATGAACACTGAAGCTTTCTTT	CASSQSAGMNTEAFF
TRBV6-5	.	TRBJ1-3	many	TGTGCCAGCAGCCCACTGGGCAGCCCCCGCTCTGGAAACACCATATATTTT	CASSPLGSPRSGNTIYF
TRBV7-2	.	TRBJ1-4	many	TGTGCCAGCAGCTTAGTCCGGGGGACAACTAATGAAAAACTGTTTTTT	CASSLVRGTTNEKLFF
TRBV7-8	TRBD2	TRBJ2-7	.	TGTGCCAGCAGCTCATCACACGCCAGTACGGGGGGGGCCATACGAGAGCAGTACTTC	CASSSSHASTGGAIREQYF
TRBV4-1	.	TRBJ2-6	few	TGCGCCAGCAGCCTGGAGGGGGCCAACGTCCTGACTTTC	CASSLEGANVLTF
TRBV18	.	TRBJ1-6	.	TGTGCCAGCTCACCAGAGGGGGGCTATAATTCACCCCTCCACTTT	CASSPEGGYNSPLHF
TRBV15	.	TRBJ2-7	few	TGTGCCACCAGCATCTTGGGTTACGAGCAGTACTTC	CATSILGYEQYF
TRBV6-1	.	TRBJ1-3	few	TGTGCCAGCAGTGCCGGACAACGAAACACCATATATTTT	CASSAGQRNTIYF
TRBV7-9	.	TRBJ2-2	many	TGTGCCAGCAGCAACCCTGGCCCCGCAGGGGAGCTGTTTTTT	CASSNPGPAGELFF
TRBV12-5	.	TRBJ2-1	many	TGTGCTAGTGGTTTGGTACTCCCTAGGTCTGGCGGGGTGAAGGCCTATGAGCAGTTCTTC	CASGLVLPRSGGVKAYEQFF
TRBV2	.	TRBJ1-1	few	TGTGCCAGCACAGAGGGGAGATCGGCTGAAGCTTTCTTT	CASTEGRSAEAFF
TRBV6-5	.	TRBJ2-3	many	TGTGCCAGCAGTTACTCGGGTGATACGCAGTATTTT	CASSYSGDTQYF
TRBV5-1	.	TRBJ1-1	.	TGCGCCAGCAGGGTTTCGGGGGTTCGGGTGAACACTGAAGCTTTCTTT	CASRVSGVRVNTEAFF
TRBV5-1	.	TRBJ2-5	many	TGCGCCAGCAGCTTGGGCCAAGGGAGAGAGACCCAGTACTTC	CASSLGQGRETQYF
TRBV3-1	TRBD2	TRBJ2-1	many	TGTGCCAGCAGCCCTTCACCGACTAGCGCGCGCTACAATGAGCAGTTCTTC	CASSPSPTSARYNEQFF
TRBV21-1	.	TRBJ1-2	.	TGTGCCAGCAGCCCCTGCAGGCGGGATGGCTACACCTTC	CASSPCRRDGYTF
TRBV7-8	TRBD1	TRBJ2-1	few	TGTGCCAGCAGCTTAGTCCCGACAGGGGGTCAGAATAGTGAGCAGTTCTTC	CASSLVPTGGQNSEQFF
TRBV7-2	TRBD1	TRBJ1-1	.	TGTGCCAGCAGCTTCGGGACAGGGGGCAGAGGCACTGAAGCTTTCTTT	CASSFGTGGRGTEAFF
TRBV20-1	.	TRBJ1-5	many	TGCAGTGCTAGAGGGGGTGGGAATCAGCCCCAGCATTTT	CSARGGGNQPQHF
TRBV5-1	TRBD2	TRBJ2-1	few	TGCGCCAGCAGCCCCTCTGGACTAGCGGGGGGCCCCAATGAGCAGTTCTTC	CASSPSGLAGGPNEQFF
TRBV5-4	.	TRBJ2-7	few	TGTGCCAGCAGCTTGGGACTGAAATCCTACGAGCAGTACTTC	CASSLGLKSYEQYF
TRBV27	TRBD1	TRBJ1-1	.	TGTGCCAGCAGTTCCGGGACAGGGGGCACTGAAGCTTTCTTT	CASSSGTGGTEAFF
TRBV20-1	.	TRBJ1-1	many	TGCAGTGCTAAAGTCCCCGCGGCAGGTCCAAACACTGAAGCTTTCTTT	CSAKVPAAGPNTEAFF
TRBV28	TRBD2	TRBJ2-3	few	TGTGCCAGCAGTTCCGCCCGACTAGCGGGGGGGATAACAGATACGCAGTATTTT	CASSSARLAGGITDTQYF